The 13 T cell receptor beta chains listed next were all sequenced from one sample in a study of early stage breast cancer tumors. The method was immunoSEQ multiplex PCR; TCRdb's version includes in-frame clones alone and lacks a portion of them. The sample has about 48,000 clones; 65% to 90% are singletons. The sample comprised blood. Receptors were obtained from a person aged 50-59 years with breast cancer.

On this clone itself: The junction differs from germline at one of its ends, possibly a read error. This chain connects TRBV7-7 to TRBJ2-1, with no clear D. Germline CDR1 and CDR2: SSHAT and FNYEAQ (reference sequence). CDR3 length: 15 residues. The CDR3 spells CASSLSFMPYNEQFF. The CDR3 DNA sequence: TGTGCTAGCAGCTTGAGCTTCATGCCCTACAATGAGCAGTTCTTC.

As concerns this clone: One end of the junction is discordant with germline, which a read error may explain. V gene TRBV9 combines with J gene TRBJ1-1, with TRBD1 matching over 7 bases. The CDR3 spans 14 residues. The germline CDR1 and CDR2 sequences are SGDLS and YYNGEE. The CDR3, as DNA: TGTGCCAGCAGTCGGACAGGCGTGAAGACTGAAGCTTTCTTT. Protein: CASSRTGVKTEAFF.

The chain carries TRBV27 and TRBJ1-2; 9 bases are a match to TRBD1. Germline CDR1 MNHEY, CDR2 SMNVEV (reference sequence). The V gene end was trimmed by 6 bases and the J gene end by 0 bases; junction bases not matched to a gene: 8. The CDR3 totals 16 residues. CDR3 nucleotides: TGTGCCAGCAGGAGGACAGGGGCCTTAGCTAACTATGGCTACACCTTC. Translating it yields CASRRTGALANYGYTF.

The chain couples TRBV2 to TRBJ2-7; 7 nucleotides line up with TRBD2. V lost 0 bases, J lost 6 bases, and 5 bases stayed unmatched. Germline CDR1 SNHLY, CDR2 FYNNEI. The CDR3 has 14 residues. The CDR3 nucleotides are TGTGCCAGCAGTGAAGCTCACTGGGGGGGCGAGCAGTACTTC. Residues: CASSEAHWGGEQYF.

This chain uses TRBV7-2 with TRBJ2-3; D gene unclear. This CDR3 comprises 15 residues. Germline V CDR1 and CDR2: SGHTA, FQGNSA. Deletions cut 5 bases from V and 2 bases from J, with 14 bases between. CDR3 DNA sequence: TGTGCCAGCAGCATGGGCCAGTATTCCACAGATACGCAGTATTTT. This translates into CASSMGQYSTDTQYF.

V is TRBV19 and J is TRBJ1-1; D is perhaps TRBD1 (5 bases). The germline V and J ends were trimmed by 2 bases and 4 bases, with 14 bases remaining between them. Germline CDR1 is LNHDA and CDR2 is SQIVND (reference sequence). This CDR3 contains 15 residues. CDR3 DNA: TGTGCCAGTAGTATACAGGGACCGCCGGGCACTGAAGCTTTCTTT. Translating it yields CASSIQGPPGTEAFF. The entire variable domain, with the rest obtained from reference TRBV19 and TRBJ1-1, is as follows: DGGITQSPKYLFRKEGQNVTLSCEQNLNHDAMYWYRQDPGQGLRLIYYSQIVNDFQKGDIAEGYSVSREKKESFPLTVTSAQKNPTAFYLCASSIQGPPGTEAFFGQGTRLTVV.

This clone was counted only a few times. V is TRBV2 and J is TRBJ1-2, with D possibly matching TRBD1 (6 bases). The CDR3 has 13 residues. With 3 bases removed from V and 3 bases from J, the gap between germline ends came to 8 bases. Germline CDR1 and CDR2: SNHLY and FYNNEI. CDR3 residues: CASSDKGDYGYTF. CDR3 nucleotide sequence: TGTGCCAGCAGTGACAAGGGGGACTATGGCTACACCTTC.

The rearrangement links TRBV10-3 to TRBJ1-5; no definite D call. CDR1 ENHRY and CDR2 SYGVKD come from the germline V gene. V gave up 0 bases and J gave up 0 bases, with 6 bases separating them. The CDR3 extends over 15 amino acids. This CDR3 is CAISESEVSNQPQHF. CDR3 sequence (DNA): TGTGCCATCAGTGAGTCGGAGGTTAGCAATCAGCCCCAGCATTTT.

The chain is built from TRBV21-1 and TRBJ1-6. TRBV21-1 is a pseudogene segment. The CDR3 is 16 amino acids. The DNA of the CDR3 is TGTGCCAGCAGCAAAGACTCCTTCTCCTATAATTCACCCCTCCACTTT. Translated, it gives CASSKDSFSYNSPLHF.

Only a few counts were recorded for this clone. The chain combines TRBV6-1 with TRBJ2-7, with 9 bases lining up with TRBD2. Germline V gene data show CDR1 as MNHNS and CDR2 as SASEGT. The CDR3 runs 15 residues. With 5 bases clipped from V and 2 bases from J, the junction kept 7 bases outside the gene matches. CDR3 in amino acids: CASSPLASGTYEQYF. CDR3 in DNA: TGTGCCAGCAGTCCCCTGGCTAGCGGGACCTACGAGCAGTACTTC.

CDR3 loop: CASSPIRGRYPYEQYF. As DNA, the CDR3 is TGTGCCAGCAGTCCCATACGGGGCCGCTACCCCTACGAGCAGTACTTC. This rearrangement joins TRBV28 to TRBJ2-7, with D possibly called TRBD1 or TRBD2 (5 bases each). There are 16 residues in the CDR3. Per germline, CDR1 MDHEN and CDR2 SYDVKM. The ends were cut back, 5 bases at V and 2 bases at J, with 19 bases in the middle.

This clone was seen only once. V is TRBV4-3 and J is TRBJ1-2; D is possibly TRBD1 (6 bases). Trimming removed 0 bases from V and 5 bases from J, with 19 bases in between. CDR1 and CDR2 (germline): LGHNA, YSLEER. CDR3 length: 17 residues. CDR3 bases: TGCGCCAGCAGCCAAGATAAGGCCGGGGGCGGATGGTATGGCTACACCTTC. It encodes CASSQDKAGGGWYGYTF.

This chain joins TRBV4-3 and TRBJ2-7; 9 nucleotides agree with TRBD1. The CDR3 is made up of 15 amino acids. Germline assignment: CDR1 LGHNA and CDR2 YSLEER. V lost 1 base, J lost 5 bases, and 6 bases stayed unmatched. The CDR3 DNA reads TGCGCCAGCAGCCAAGTCGGGACAGGGTCCCACGAGCAGTACTTC. Its protein product is CASSQVGTGSHEQYF.